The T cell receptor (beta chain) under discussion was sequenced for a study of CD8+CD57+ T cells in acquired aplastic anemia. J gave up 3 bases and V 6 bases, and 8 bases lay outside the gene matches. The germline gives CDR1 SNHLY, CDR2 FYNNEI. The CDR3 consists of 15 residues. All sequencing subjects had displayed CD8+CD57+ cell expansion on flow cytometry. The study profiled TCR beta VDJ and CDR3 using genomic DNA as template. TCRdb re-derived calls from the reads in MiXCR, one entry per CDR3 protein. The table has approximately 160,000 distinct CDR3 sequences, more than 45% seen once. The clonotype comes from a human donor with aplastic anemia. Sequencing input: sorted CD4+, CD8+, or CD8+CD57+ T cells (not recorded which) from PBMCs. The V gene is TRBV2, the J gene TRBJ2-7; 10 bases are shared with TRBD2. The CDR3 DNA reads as TGTGCCAGCAGCGCCGGACTAGCGGAGAACTACGAGCAGTACGTC. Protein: CASSAGLAENYEQYV.